This TCR beta chain was identified in a study of cytomegalovirus exposure and HLA in healthy donors. About the research overall: Inside one of the first data releases sat some 85 million unique TCRs taken from HLA-typed donors. Notes on the study in general: What a later analysis reportedly showed was that an Asian-associated ancestry cluster had fewer N-insertions than the roughly 670-donor mean.

Use of 60 Vbeta and 13 Jbeta primers characterized the PCR. Some clones are missing from TCRdb's copy, which holds only in-frame ones; the method was immunoSEQ multiplex PCR. The sample lists around 130,000 clones; about 81% were seen once. The count of this clone is one. The target antigen is unknown. The ends were cut back, 9 bases at V and 6 bases at J, with 18 bases in the middle. The CDR3 is 14 amino acids. CDR1 and CDR2 (germline): MNHEY, SMNVEV (reference sequence). The source of this sequence is a woman aged 40 to 55 in good health and CMV-seropositive. What was sequenced was PBMCs. V and J are TRBV27 and TRBJ1-5; possibly TRBD1 for D (5 bases). The CDR3 reads CASATAQGAQPQHF. Written as DNA, the CDR3 is TGTGCCAGTGCGACAGCACAAGGGGCTCAGCCCCAGCATTTT.